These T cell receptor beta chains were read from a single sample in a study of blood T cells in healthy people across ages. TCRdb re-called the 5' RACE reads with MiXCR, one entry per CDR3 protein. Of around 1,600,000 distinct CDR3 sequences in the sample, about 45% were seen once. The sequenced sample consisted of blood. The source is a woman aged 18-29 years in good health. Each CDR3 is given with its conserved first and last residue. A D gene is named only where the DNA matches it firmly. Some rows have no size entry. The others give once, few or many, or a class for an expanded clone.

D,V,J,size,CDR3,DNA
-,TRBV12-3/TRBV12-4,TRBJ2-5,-,CASSLGVGGLVRGTQYF,TGTGCCAGCAGTTTAGGAGTCGGCGGGTTGGTGAGGGGGACCCAGTACTTC
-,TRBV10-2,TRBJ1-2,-,CASSGGQGHGYTF,TGCGCCAGCAGTGGGGGGCAGGGTCATGGCTACACCTTC
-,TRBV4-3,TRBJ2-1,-,CASSETLVAPNEQFF,TGCGCCAGCAGCGAAACGTTAGTAGCCCCAAATGAGCAGTTCTTC
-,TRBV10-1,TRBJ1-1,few,CASSESGGEGEAFF,TGCGCCAGCAGTGAGTCTGGGGGCGAGGGTGAAGCTTTCTTT
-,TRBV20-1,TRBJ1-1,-,CSARVRGLTEAFF,TGCAGTGCTAGAGTCAGGGGATTGACTGAAGCTTTCTTT
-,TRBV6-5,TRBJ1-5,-,CRGGQGENQPQHF,TGTAGAGGTGGGCAGGGCGAGAATCAGCCCCAGCATTTT
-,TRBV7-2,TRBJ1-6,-,CASSLNLGGNSPLHF,TGTGCCAGCAGCTTAAACCTAGGAGGCAATTCACCCCTCCACTTT
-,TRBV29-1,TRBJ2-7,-,CNVGYVYEQYF,TGCAACGTTGGGTACGTCTACGAGCAGTACTTC
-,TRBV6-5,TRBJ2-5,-,CASSYVGREDQETQYF,TGTGCCAGCAGTTACGTCGGCAGAGAAGACCAAGAGACCCAGTACTTC
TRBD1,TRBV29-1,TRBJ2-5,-,CSVEIWTGVQTQYF,TGCAGCGTTGAAATCTGGACAGGGGTCCAGACCCAGTACTTC
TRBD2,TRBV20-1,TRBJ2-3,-,CSAPPLSGRAGGTDTQYF,TGCAGTGCACCACCTCTTAGCGGGAGGGCCGGCGGGACAGATACGCAGTATTTT
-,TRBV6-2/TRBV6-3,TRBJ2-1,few,CASSYVGPANEQFF,TGTGCCAGCAGTTACGTGGGACCAGCAAATGAGCAGTTCTTC
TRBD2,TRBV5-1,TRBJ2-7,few,CASSFNGGGSRNEQYF,TGCGCCAGCAGCTTCAACGGCGGGGGATCGCGAAACGAGCAGTACTTC
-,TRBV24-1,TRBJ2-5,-,CATSPTGSWTQYF,TGTGCCACCAGTCCGACAGGTTCATGGACCCAGTACTTC
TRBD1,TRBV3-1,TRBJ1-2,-,CASSHVLEGARTYGYTF,TGTGCCAGCAGCCACGTCTTAGAGGGGGCGCGGACCTATGGCTACACCTTC
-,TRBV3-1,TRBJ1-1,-,CASSHGTGRARTEAFF,TGTGCCAGCAGCCATGGTACGGGCAGGGCGAGAACTGAAGCTTTCTTT
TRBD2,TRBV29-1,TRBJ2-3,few,CSVLGGVLSADTQYF,TGCAGCGTCTTGGGGGGGGTACTTAGCGCAGATACGCAGTATTTT
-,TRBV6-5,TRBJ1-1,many,CASSRRNTEAFF,TGTGCCAGCAGCCGCAGGAACACTGAAGCTTTCTTT
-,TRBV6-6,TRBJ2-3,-,CASRYPSMGADTQYF,TGTGCCAGCAGGTACCCTAGCATGGGGGCAGATACGCAGTATTTT
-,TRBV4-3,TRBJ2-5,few,CASSQDKETQYF,TGCGCCAGCAGCCAAGATAAAGAGACCCAGTACTTC
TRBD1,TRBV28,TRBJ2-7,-,CASSPPGTGILYEQYF,TGTGCCAGCAGTCCGCCCGGGACAGGGATTCTCTACGAGCAGTACTTC
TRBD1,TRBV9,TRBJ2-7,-,CASSVGGTGYNEQYF,TGTGCCAGCAGCGTAGGAGGGACAGGTTACAATGAGCAGTACTTC
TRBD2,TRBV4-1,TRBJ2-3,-,CASSHRTSGGGGPDTQYF,TGCGCCAGCAGCCATCGGACTAGCGGGGGGGGTGGCCCAGATACGCAGTATTTT
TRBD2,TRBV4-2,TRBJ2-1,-,CASSSSSLAGRYNEQFF,TGTGCCAGCAGCTCCTCCTCACTAGCGGGCCGTTACAATGAGCAGTTCTTC
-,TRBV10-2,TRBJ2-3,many,CASSKRLVSTDTQYF,TGCGCCAGCAGTAAACGACTGGTGTCCACAGATACGCAGTATTTT
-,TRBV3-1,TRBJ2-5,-,CASSQEIVSGLYNEQYF,TGTGCCAGCAGCCAAGAAATTGTTAGCGGCCTATACAATGAGCAGTACTTC
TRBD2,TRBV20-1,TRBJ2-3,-,CSARDLGLAGASSSTDTQYF,TGCAGTGCTAGAGATCTAGGACTAGCGGGGGCCTCCTCAAGCACAGATACGCAGTATTTT
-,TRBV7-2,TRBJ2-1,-,CASSPSRDEQFF,TGTGCCAGCAGCCCCTCCAGAGATGAGCAGTTCTTC
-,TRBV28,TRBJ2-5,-,CASKADPKEQYF,TGTGCCAGCAAGGCGGATCCTAAAGAGCAGTACTTC
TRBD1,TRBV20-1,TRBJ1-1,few,CSARTGGSGTEAFF,TGCAGTGCCCGGACAGGGGGCAGCGGGACTGAAGCTTTCTTT
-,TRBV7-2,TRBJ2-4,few,CASSLRAAVAKNIQYF,TGTGCCAGCAGCTTAAGGGCCGCAGTAGCCAAAAACATTCAGTACTTC
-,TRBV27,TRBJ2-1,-,CASSLGGADEQFF,TGTGCCAGCAGTTTAGGGGGGGCCGATGAGCAGTTCTTC
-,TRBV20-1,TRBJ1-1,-,CSATPGRNTEAFF,TGCAGTGCTACCCCGGGACGGAACACTGAAGCTTTCTTT
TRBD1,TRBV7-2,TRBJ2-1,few,CASSQAPGGKDNEQFF,TGTGCCAGCAGCCAAGCACCAGGGGGAAAGGACAATGAGCAGTTCTTC
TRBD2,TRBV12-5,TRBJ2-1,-,CASGHQTSGYNEQFF,TGTGCTAGTGGCCATCAGACTAGCGGGTACAATGAGCAGTTCTTC
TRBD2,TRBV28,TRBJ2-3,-,CASSFGLAGFTDTQYF,TGTGCCAGCAGTTTCGGACTAGCGGGATTCACAGATACGCAGTATTTT
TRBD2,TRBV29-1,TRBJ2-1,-,CSIAGINNEQFF,TGCAGCATAGCGGGAATCAACAATGAGCAGTTCTTC
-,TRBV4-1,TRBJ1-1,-,CASSQAWGNTEAFF,TGCGCCAGCAGCCAAGCCTGGGGGAACACTGAAGCTTTCTTT
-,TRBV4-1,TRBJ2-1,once,CASSSIMNEQFF,TGCGCCAGCAGCAGTATCATGAATGAGCAGTTCTTC
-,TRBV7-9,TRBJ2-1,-,CASSTTTGTSNYNEQFF,TGTGCCAGCAGCACTACCACCGGGACGTCCAACTACAATGAGCAGTTCTTC
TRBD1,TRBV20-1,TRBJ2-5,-,CSASRDRGETQYF,TGCAGTGCCTCTCGGGACAGGGGGGAGACCCAGTACTTC
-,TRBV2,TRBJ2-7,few,CASSDRGNEQYF,TGTGCCAGCAGTGACCGGGGCAATGAGCAGTACTTC
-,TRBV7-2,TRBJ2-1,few,CASSLRPGTSQFF,TGTGCCAGCAGTTTACGACCGGGAACCAGTCAGTTCTTC
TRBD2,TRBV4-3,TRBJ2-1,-,CASSQVRLAGNNEQFF,TGCGCCAGCAGCCAAGTCAGACTAGCGGGTAACAATGAGCAGTTCTTC
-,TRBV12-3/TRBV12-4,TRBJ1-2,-,CASSAGIAYGYTF,TGTGCCAGCAGTGCGGGAATCGCCTATGGCTACACCTTC
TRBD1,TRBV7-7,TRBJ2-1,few,CASSLAVDSTPGQGYNEQFF,TGTGCTAGCAGCTTAGCGGTGGACAGTACGCCGGGACAGGGTTATAATGAGCAGTTCTTC
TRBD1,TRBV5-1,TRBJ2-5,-,CASSLLGTVQETQYF,TGCGCCAGCAGCTTGTTGGGGACAGTCCAAGAGACCCAGTACTTC
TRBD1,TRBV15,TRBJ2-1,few,CATSSRDSNEQFF,TGTGCCACCAGCTCCCGGGACAGCAATGAGCAGTTCTTC